Included here is one T cell receptor beta chain sequence, with context. Its antigen remains unknown. Measured with immunoSEQ multiplex PCR; TCRdb has only the in-frame clones, and not every one. The sample shows under 35,000 clones, approximately 80% of them seen only once. The data belong to a study of T cells in narcolepsy. Study information: Patients with NT1 or NT2 and healthy control donors were enrolled.

The CDR3 length is 12 residues. Trimming left V 4 bases short and J 9 bases short, with 8 bases between. CDR1 is SGHDT and CDR2 is YYEEEE in the germline V gene. Study outcomes and limitations: Autoreactive HCRT-specific and TRIB2-specific clonotypes were marked in same-patient CSF-versus-blood CD4+ comparisons.

This chain connects TRBV5-6 to TRBJ1-6, with TRBD1 as a possible D gene (5 bases). The source of this sequence is a human donor in good health. The sample was memory (CD45RA-) CD4+ T cells from blood. This CDR3 is CASSGGLSPLHF. DNA for the CDR3: TGTGCCAGCAGCGGGGGTCTTTCACCCCTCCACTTT. Drawing the rest from reference TRBV5-6 and TRBJ1-6, the complete variable domain is DAGVTQSPTHLIKTRGQQVTLRCSPKSGHDTVSWYQQALGQGPQFIFQYYEEEERQRGNFPDRFSGHQFPNYSSELNVNALLLGDSALYLCASSGGLSPLHFGNGTRLTVT.